This T cell receptor (beta chain) is drawn from a study of blood T cells in healthy people across ages. Study observations and caveats: Long-lived donors exceeded aged donors in naive CD4+ cells and diversity. One million T cells yielded diversity estimates that were considered underestimates.

The authors drew about 10 milliliters of peripheral blood from each donor. This CDR3 spans 15 amino acids. Trimming took 0 bases from V and 5 from J, leaving 12 bases between them. Germline CDR1 and CDR2: LGHDT and YNNKEL (reference sequence). On this clonotype: Its antigen remains unknown.

Primed by a sample-barcoded 5' primer and a J-beta primer mix, a second PCR proceeded for roughly 6 to 12 cycles. A tag from a template-switch adaptor with 12 random nucleotides marked each cDNA molecule. Via MiXCR, TCRdb re-called the 5' RACE reads, giving one row per CDR3 protein. The data hold fewer than 700,000 distinct CDR3 sequences, with 40% to 55% observed a single time. The clonotype originates from a man older than 75 in good health. The specimen sequenced was blood. The chain has TRBV3-1 and TRBJ2-3; maybe TRBD2 (5 bases). CDR3 protein: CASSQDVGGVDTQYF. The CDR3 DNA reads TGTGCCAGCAGCCAAGATGTCGGAGGTGTAGATACGCAGTATTTT.